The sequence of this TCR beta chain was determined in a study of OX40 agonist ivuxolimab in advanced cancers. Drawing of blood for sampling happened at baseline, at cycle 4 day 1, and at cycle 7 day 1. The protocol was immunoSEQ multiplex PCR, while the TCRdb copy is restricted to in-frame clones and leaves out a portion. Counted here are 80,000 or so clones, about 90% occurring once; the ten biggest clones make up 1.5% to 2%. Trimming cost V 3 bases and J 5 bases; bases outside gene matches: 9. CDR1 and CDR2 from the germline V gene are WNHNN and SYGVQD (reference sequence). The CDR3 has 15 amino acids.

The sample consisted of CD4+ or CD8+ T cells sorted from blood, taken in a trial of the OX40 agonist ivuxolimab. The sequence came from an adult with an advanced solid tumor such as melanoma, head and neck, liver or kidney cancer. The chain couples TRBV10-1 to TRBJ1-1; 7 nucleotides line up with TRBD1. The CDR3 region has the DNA TGCGCCAGCAGTGAAGGGGGCGCAGGATTGACTGAAGCTTTCTTT. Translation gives CASSEGGAGLTEAFF.